What follows are 21 T cell receptor beta chains derived from one specimen sequenced in a study of human T cells and chemical hapten exposure. Time point here: patch test 1, 2 weeks after DPC sensitization. Regarding treatment: therapeutic diphenylcyclopropenone sensitization with weekly scalp DPC. Each CDR3 protein is one row after TCRdb ran MiXCR on the RACE reads. This sample yields under 200,000 distinct CDR3 sequences, of which around 13% are seen a single time; 1.7% belongs to the top ten. The sequencing here drew on whole blood, taken in connection with sensitization to the hapten diphenylcyclopropenone (DPC). The receptors here all came from a woman aged 30 to 39 with alopecia areata. Some clones in this sample may be carry-over from other donors' samples.

There are a few counts of this clonotype. The chain uses TRBV4-3 and TRBJ2-1, with 11 bases lining up with TRBD2. Germline V gene lookup returns CDR1 LGHNA and CDR2 YSLEER. Trimming cost V 3 bases and J 8 bases; bases outside gene matches: 18. This CDR3 has 19 amino acids. The chain's CDR3 is CASSQGLTSGNTFRDEQFF. The CDR3 coding sequence is TGCGCCAGCAGCCAGGGCCTGACTAGCGGGAATACCTTCAGGGATGAGCAGTTCTTC.

The gene calls are TRBV20-1 and TRBJ1-1; D gene unclear. V was cut by 2 bases and J by 1 base, with 5 bases left in between. The CDR3 spans 12 residues. Germline CDR1 reads DFQATT; CDR2 reads SNEGSKA (reference sequence). The CDR3 coding sequence is TGCAGTGCTAGATCTGGGAACACTGAAGCTTTCTTT. Translating gives CSARSGNTEAFF.

Many counts were recorded for this clonotype. The gene calls are TRBV7-9 and TRBJ1-4, with D perhaps matching TRBD1 (5 bases). Trimming stripped 4 bases from V and 0 bases from J, with 9 bases between. This CDR3 comprises 15 residues. Germline V CDR1 and CDR2: SEHNR, FQNEAQ (reference sequence). The CDR3 nucleotides are TGTGCCAGCAGCTCCGGACACCCAACTAATGAAAAACTGTTTTTT. It yields the protein CASSSGHPTNEKLFF.

The CDR3 DNA reads TGTGCCAGCAGCCAAGGGTTAGTCGGTGAGCAGTTCTTC. It translates to CASSQGLVGEQFF. The chain recombines TRBV3-1 with TRBJ2-1; D not certain. Germline lookup yields CDR1 LGHDT and CDR2 YNNKEL (reference sequence). This CDR3 region has 13 residues. V lost 1 base and J 9 bases, leaving 10 bases between the germline ends.

V is TRBV19 and J is TRBJ2-1; unclear D gene. From germline, CDR1 is LNHDA and CDR2 SQIVND (reference sequence). The CDR3 length is 11 residues. Trimming removed 3 bases from V and 8 bases from J, with 5 bases in between. CDR3 region: CASSISYEQFF. CDR3 coding DNA: TGTGCCAGTAGTATTTCGTATGAGCAGTTCTTC.

Note on this clonotype: This could be a read error, since a much larger clone is one nucleotide away. The genes are TRBV7-9 and TRBJ1-1; D possibly corresponds to TRBD1 (6 bases). This CDR3 region has 12 residues. CDR1 is SEHNR, CDR2 FQNEAQ, per germline (reference sequence). The CDR3 loop is CANSLGQGPAFF. Written as DNA, the CDR3 is TGTGCCAACAGCTTAGGGCAGGGGCCCGCTTTCTTT.

This clonotype was detected only a few times. The gene calls are TRBV10-3 and TRBJ1-2; maybe TRBD1 (5 bases). This CDR3 spans 13 amino acids. Per germline, CDR1 ENHRY and CDR2 SYGVKD. Trimming stripped 2 bases from V and 4 bases from J, with 8 bases between. CDR3 nucleotides: TGTGCCATCAGTGAGGGGCAGGGCTATGGCTACACCTTC. This sequence encodes CAISEGQGYGYTF.

The V and J genes are TRBV4-2 and TRBJ2-7; unclear D gene. Trimming stripped 1 base from V and 5 bases from J, with 6 bases between. CDR1 and CDR2 (germline): LGHNA, YNFKEQ. CDR3 size: 12 residues. In DNA, the CDR3 is TGTGCCAGCAGCCAAGTGTCACACGAGCAGTACTTC. Protein: CASSQVSHEQYF.

This clonotype was observed a handful of times. The rearrangement links TRBV20-1 to TRBJ1-2; 8 bases line up with TRBD1. With 4 bases clipped from V and 4 bases from J, the junction kept 14 bases outside the gene matches. Germline V gene lookup returns CDR1 DFQATT and CDR2 SNEGSKA (reference sequence). The CDR3 runs to 16 residues. CDR3 sequence reads: CSANNPGQAETYGYTF. As DNA, the CDR3 is TGCAGTGCTAATAACCCGGGACAGGCTGAAACCTATGGCTACACCTTC.

The genes are TRBV6-2 or TRBV6-3 and TRBJ2-1; 13 nucleotides align to TRBD2. The V segment lost 3 bases and the J segment 7 bases; nucleotides outside the gene matches: 12. Germline values: CDR1 MNHEY, CDR2 SVGEGT. The CDR3 contains 18 residues. The CDR3 DNA reads as TGTGCCAGCAGTTATACAACTAGCGGGGGGGCCGGTAGAAATGAGCAGTTCTTC. As protein: CASSYTTSGGAGRNEQFF.

This clonotype came up a few times. This chain links TRBV29-1 with TRBJ2-5; the D gene is possibly TRBD1 (7 bases). Germline-derived CDR1 and CDR2 are SQVTM and ANQGSEA. This CDR3 region has 16 residues. V was pared by 5 bases and J by 6 bases, with 25 bases between. This CDR3 is CSVPGQTSQGGKTQYF. The CDR3 nucleotides read TGCAGCGTTCCGGGACAGACTTCGCAGGGGGGAAAGACCCAGTACTTC.

This clonotype occurred a few times. The J gene is TRBJ1-1, the V gene TRBV28; D uncertain. The CDR3 loop spans 14 amino acids. V was pared by 6 bases and J by 4 bases, with 15 bases between. Germline loops: CDR1 MDHEN, CDR2 SYDVKM. The CDR3 DNA is TGTGCCAGCAGAGCGGCCGGGGTGGCCACTGAAGCTTTCTTT. Protein product: CASRAAGVATEAFF.

This clonotype has a handful of counts. V usage is TRBV7-2 and J usage is TRBJ2-3; TRBD2 agrees at 13 bases. The V segment lost 3 bases and the J segment 3 bases; nucleotides outside the gene matches: 3. The CDR3 totals 16 residues. Germline CDR1 reads SGHTA; CDR2 reads FQGNSA. CDR3 in amino acids: CASSFQLAGGTDTQYF. In DNA form, the CDR3 reads TGTGCCAGCAGCTTCCAACTAGCGGGAGGGACAGATACGCAGTATTTT.

The chain uses TRBV12-3 or TRBV12-4 and TRBJ1-1, with TRBD1 as a possible D gene (6 bases). The CDR3 consists of 13 residues. V was trimmed by 5 bases and J by 7 bases, leaving 14 bases between them. The CDR3 region is CASSPRQEGEAFF. CDR3 nucleotides: TGTGCCAGCAGTCCCAGACAGGAAGGTGAAGCTTTCTTT.

There are a few counts of this clonotype. The rearrangement uses TRBV4-3 and TRBJ2-3; 8 nucleotides line up with TRBD2. Germline assignment: CDR1 LGHNA and CDR2 YSLEER. CDR3 length equals 14 residues. Losses at the gene ends were 4 bases for V and 6 bases for J; bases not matched to a gene: 6. The CDR3 coding sequence is TGCGCCAGCAGCCCCGGACTAGCTTGGGATACGCAGTATTTT. Translated: CASSPGLAWDTQYF.

This clonotype has just a few counts. The V and J genes are TRBV20-1 and TRBJ2-1; maybe TRBD1 (6 bases). The V end lost 6 bases, the J end lost 3 bases, and 15 bases lay between the germline ends. CDR3 length: 14 residues. CDR1 and CDR2 (germline): DFQATT, SNEGSKA (reference sequence). The DNA of the CDR3 is TGCAGTGCCGGAATGTCAGGGGACTACAATGAGCAGTTCTTC. Its translation: CSAGMSGDYNEQFF.

The chain couples TRBV30 to TRBJ2-2; D remains ambiguous. The ends were cut back, 1 base at V and 6 bases at J, with 9 bases in the middle. CDR1 GTSNPN and CDR2 SVGIG come from the germline V gene (reference sequence). CDR3 size: 13 residues. This CDR3 reads CAWSAMLSGELFF. CDR3 nucleotides: TGTGCCTGGAGTGCGATGTTGTCCGGGGAGCTGTTTTTT.

V gene TRBV7-2 combines with J gene TRBJ2-5; TRBD1 agrees at 7 bases. The CDR3 has 15 amino acids. CDR1 is SGHTA, CDR2 FQGNSA, per germline. The J segment lost 4 bases and the V segment lost 4 bases, leaving 9 bases of the junction unmatched. The CDR3: CASSSGLTGSETQYF. CDR3 in DNA: TGTGCCAGCAGCTCGGGCTTGACAGGGTCAGAGACCCAGTACTTC.

V is TRBV14 and J is TRBJ2-7, with D maybe TRBD2 (6 bases). The CDR3 is 15 amino acids. Germline CDR1 reads SGHDN; CDR2 reads FVKESK. The ends were cut back, 0 bases at V and 1 base at J, with 10 bases in the middle. In nucleotides, the CDR3 is TGTGCCAGCAGCCAAGAACGCCGGGGGTCCTACGAGCAGTACTTC. Its protein is CASSQERRGSYEQYF.

The genes are TRBV2 and TRBJ2-1; unclear D gene. CDR3 length: 12 amino acids. The germline V gene has CDR1 SNHLY and CDR2 FYNNEI. V was trimmed by 8 bases and J by 2 bases, leaving 7 bases between them. DNA for the CDR3: TGTGCCAGCCTCGGGCCCTACAATGAGCAGTTCTTC. It codes for CASLGPYNEQFF.

The chain uses TRBV27 and TRBJ1-5; D not resolved. Per the germline V gene, CDR1 is MNHEY and CDR2 is SMNVEV (reference sequence). The CDR3 runs to 16 residues. The ends were cut back, 6 bases at V and 5 bases at J, with 20 bases in the middle. The CDR3, as DNA: TGTGCCAGCAGCCTATCCCTGGGAAGGGTTGATCAGCCCCAGCATTTT. Amino acid sequence: CASSLSLGRVDQPQHF.